A single T cell receptor beta chain is shown here with its context. Its antigen is unknown. Mismatch with germline at one junction end may stem from a read error. TCRdb independently ran MiXCR on the reads; one entry per CDR3 protein. Of around 260,000 distinct CDR3 sequences listed, approximately 8.3% are singletons. Germline CDR1 reads SGHAT; CDR2 reads FQNNGV. This CDR3 is 14 amino acids long. The data originate from a study of T cell repertoires in cytomegalovirus infection. General study findings and limits: People with CMV and the relevant HLA were identified by cumulative public TCR beta family frequency. The ex vivo response was dominated by HLA-C-restricted CMV-specific TCR beta clonotypes.

The sequence was collected from a human donor in good health (CMV status not recorded). Some clones in this sample may be carry-over from other donors' samples. This chain joins TRBV11-2 and TRBJ1-1; D uncertain. Sequenced sample: PBMCs. CDR3 loop: CASRLDIPNTEAFF. The CDR3 nucleotides read TGTGCCAGCAGGTTAGATATACCGAACACTGAAGCTTTCTTT.